This TCR beta chain emerged from a study of T-cell reconstitution after alpha-beta-depleted transplantation in children. For this clonotype: What it recognizes is unknown.

Study-wide findings and caveats: Newly generated T cells supplied most T-cell counts and diversity one year post-transplant.

With 4 bases removed from V and 5 bases from J, the gap between germline ends came to 15 bases. In germline, CDR1 is SGHRS, CDR2 YFSETQ. The CDR3 is 14 amino acids. Unique molecular identifiers were incorporated when the TCRbeta library was constructed. Each CDR3 protein is one row after TCRdb ran MiXCR on the PCR reads. The table records 450,000 to 550,000 distinct CDR3 sequences, about an eighth of them present only once. This receptor was identified in a female patient aged 2-9 years who had a stem cell transplant for aplastic anemia, so the T cells may come from the graft donor. This specimen consisted of PBMCs, mostly from graft donor cells, obtained 180 days after TCRalphabeta/CD19-depleted stem cell transplant. The J gene is TRBJ2-5, the V gene TRBV5-1; either TRBD1 or TRBD2 may supply D (5 bases each). The CDR3 nucleotides are TGCGCCAGCAGCCAACAGGCGGGTTCGGAGACCCAGTACTTC. Translated, it gives CASSQQAGSETQYF. Full variable domain (outside the CDR3, taken from reference TRBV5-1 and TRBJ2-5): KAGVTQTPRYLIKTRGQQVTLSCSPISGHRSVSWYQQTPGQGLQFLFEYFSETQRNKGNFPGRFSGRQFSNSRSEMNVSTLELGDSALYLCASSQQAGSETQYFGPGTRLLVL.